One sample yielded the 27 T cell receptor beta chains listed below, sequenced in a study of shared clonotypes between healthy human individuals. Sequencing was performed with immunoSEQ multiplex PCR; in TCRdb, only in-frame clones are kept and a portion is missing. The sample shows hundreds of thousands of clones, roughly 73% of them seen only once. The source material was memory CD4+ T cells sorted from blood. The subset is: CD45RA-negative fraction. These receptors were taken from a woman in her 30s in good health.

The chain uses TRBV5-4 and TRBJ2-5, with 8 bases that match TRBD1. The germline CDR1 and CDR2 sequences are SGHNT and YYREEE (reference sequence). V trimming: 4 bases; J trimming: 3 bases; junction bases outside the gene matches: 8. The CDR3 is 15 amino acids. DNA of the CDR3: TGTGCCAGCAGCACACCTACGACAGGGGAAGAGACCCAGTACTTC. Translation gives CASSTPTTGEETQYF.

V and J are TRBV2 and TRBJ2-1; D possibly matches TRBD1 or TRBD2 (5 bases each). CDR1 SNHLY and CDR2 FYNNEI come from the germline V gene. CDR3 length: 15 amino acids. Trimming took 4 bases from V and 2 from J, leaving 12 bases between them. In nucleotides, the CDR3 is TGTGCCAGCAGTGCCCGAGTGGGGGCCTACAATGAGCAGTTCTTC. It specifies CASSARVGAYNEQFF.

V usage is TRBV9 and J usage is TRBJ2-7; 8 positions agree with TRBD2. Germline lookup yields CDR1 SGDLS and CDR2 YYNGEE. J gave up 2 bases and V 0 bases, and 4 bases lay outside the gene matches. The CDR3 is 15 residues long. CDR3 sequence (DNA): TGTGCCAGCAGCGTAGCTTTGGGACTAGCCTACGAGCAGTACTTC. The encoded protein is CASSVALGLAYEQYF.

The chain's CDR3 is CASTTEHGNQPQHF. Written as DNA, the CDR3 is TGTGCCAGTACGACGGAACATGGGAATCAGCCCCAGCATTTT. V usage is TRBV19 and J usage is TRBJ1-5; no definite D call. Trimming stripped 7 bases from V and 4 bases from J, with 14 bases between. The germline V gene encodes CDR1 LNHDA and CDR2 SQIVND (reference sequence). The CDR3 length is 14 residues.

There are a few counts of this clone. This chain links TRBV2 with TRBJ2-2, with D possibly being TRBD1 or TRBD2 (5 bases each). Germline V gives CDR1 SNHLY, CDR2 FYNNEI. Trimming took 6 bases from V and 8 from J, leaving 10 bases between them. CDR3 length: 12 residues. The CDR3 spells CASRGVLGELFF. CDR3 bases: TGTGCCAGCAGGGGGGTGCTGGGGGAGCTGTTTTTT.

The J gene is TRBJ2-7, the V gene TRBV28, with TRBD1 matching 7 bases. CDR1 and CDR2 (germline): MDHEN, SYDVKM. J lost 4 bases, V lost 7 bases, and 13 bases had no gene match. This CDR3 contains 15 residues. CDR3 DNA: TGTGCCAGCAACAGGGACAGCCCCTCTCGATACGAGCAGTACTTC. It yields the protein CASNRDSPSRYEQYF.

CDR3 protein: CASSYRDRVGEQYF. CDR3 DNA: TGTGCCAGCAGTTACCGGGACAGGGTAGGTGAGCAGTACTTC. This chain links TRBV6-6 with TRBJ2-7; 9 nucleotides agree with TRBD1. There are 14 residues in the CDR3. V was clipped by 2 bases and J by 7 bases; unmatched bases: 6. CDR1 and CDR2 from the germline V gene are MNHNY and SVGAGI (reference sequence).

This chain joins TRBV6-5 and TRBJ2-7; maybe TRBD1 (8 bases). The CDR3 totals 15 residues. Trimming pared 9 bases from V and 1 base from J, leaving 19 bases between. CDR1 and CDR2 from the germline V gene are MNHEY and SVGAGI. In DNA, the CDR3 is TGTGCCAGTCCTAGGGGGGGGACAGGATCCTACGAGCAGTACTTC. Its protein is CASPRGGTGSYEQYF.

The chain joins TRBV5-1 to TRBJ2-7, with 7 bases matching TRBD1. V lost 2 bases and J lost 1; bases outside the gene matches: 6. Germline V gene sequence: CDR1 SGHRS, CDR2 YFSETQ. This CDR3 has 15 residues. CDR3 nucleotides: TGCGCCAGCAGCTTACAGGGGATAAGTTCCTACGAGCAGTACTTC. Its translation is CASSLQGISSYEQYF.

This clone was picked up one time. The rearrangement joins TRBV27 to TRBJ1-2; TRBD1 aligns across 8 bases. J gave up 1 base and V 6 bases, and 7 bases lay outside the gene matches. Germline values: CDR1 MNHEY, CDR2 SMNVEV (reference sequence). This CDR3 has 15 residues. The CDR3 sequence: CASSPGQGINYGYTF. Written as DNA, the CDR3 is TGTGCCAGCAGCCCTGGACAGGGTATTAACTATGGCTACACCTTC.

The chain joins TRBV20-1 to TRBJ2-3, with unresolved D. CDR1 is DFQATT, CDR2 SNEGSKA, per germline (reference sequence). The CDR3 is made up of 11 amino acids. With 4 bases removed from V and 3 bases from J, the gap between germline ends came to 5 bases. This chain's CDR3 is CSATRTDTQYF. The CDR3 bases are TGCAGTGCTACACGAACAGATACGCAGTATTTT.

This clone was recorded once. This rearrangement joins TRBV28 to TRBJ1-5, with 10 bases lining up with TRBD1. Trimming took 6 bases from V and 9 from J; bases not matched to a gene: 11. Germline V lookup: CDR1 MDHEN, CDR2 SYDVKM. The CDR3 runs to 15 residues. The chain's CDR3 is CASSPRQGAPMPQHF. Written as DNA, the CDR3 is TGTGCCAGCAGCCCTAGACAGGGGGCCCCGATGCCCCAGCATTTT.

The chain recombines TRBV6-1 with TRBJ2-3; D may be TRBD2 (6 bases). V was shortened by 2 bases and J by 2 bases, with 11 bases between the two germline ends. Germline CDR1 reads MNHNS; CDR2 reads SASEGT. The CDR3 loop spans 15 amino acids. CDR3 nucleotide sequence: TGTGCCAGCAGTGAACTGGGCGGGGTCACAGATACGCAGTATTTT. Translating it yields CASSELGGVTDTQYF.

The chain employs TRBV6-6 and TRBJ2-1, with 10 bases that match TRBD2. This CDR3 contains 15 residues. The V gene's germline CDR1 is MNHNY and CDR2 SVGAGI (reference sequence). J gave up 7 bases and V 6 bases, and 9 bases lay outside the gene matches. The CDR3 DNA reads TGTGCCAGCAGCCCCCTCAATAGCGGGAGGAATGAGCAGTTCTTC. Translating gives CASSPLNSGRNEQFF.

The chain recombines TRBV4-2 with TRBJ1-4; unclear D gene. Germline V CDR1 and CDR2: LGHNA, YNFKEQ. The CDR3 totals 15 residues. Trimming removed 1 base at V and 5 bases at J, with 11 bases between. The DNA for the CDR3 is TGTGCCAGCAGCCAAGCTGAACAGAAAAATGAAAAACTGTTTTTT. Translation gives CASSQAEQKNEKLFF.

The chain links TRBV19 to TRBJ1-1; perhaps TRBD1 as D (5 bases). The ends were cut back, 5 bases at V and 0 bases at J, with 10 bases in the middle. The CDR3 length is 14 residues. Germline V lookup: CDR1 LNHDA, CDR2 SQIVND (reference sequence). The CDR3 here is CASSRGQLNTEAFF. CDR3 in DNA: TGTGCCAGTAGTCGAGGACAATTGAACACTGAAGCTTTCTTT. The full variable domain, its missing parts supplied by reference TRBV19 and TRBJ1-1, is DGGITQSPKYLFRKEGQNVTLSCEQNLNHDAMYWYRQDPGQGLRLIYYSQIVNDFQKGDIAEGYSVSREKKESFPLTVTSAQKNPTAFYLCASSRGQLNTEAFFGQGTRLTVV.

V is TRBV30 and J is TRBJ2-3, with 11 bases matching TRBD2. The CDR3 has 17 amino acids. Germline CDR1 GTSNPN, CDR2 SVGIG (reference sequence). J was trimmed by 2 bases and V by 2 bases; bases with no gene match: 9. In DNA, the CDR3 is TGTGCCTGGAGTACGGGGACTAGCGGAGCATTCACAGATACGCAGTATTTT. It specifies CAWSTGTSGAFTDTQYF.

The chain joins TRBV27 to TRBJ2-2; 12 positions agree with TRBD2. The germline V gene has CDR1 MNHEY and CDR2 SMNVEV (reference sequence). This CDR3 spans 19 amino acids. After removal of 3 bases from V and 0 bases from J, the junction contained 8 bases not matched to a gene. The CDR3 sequence is CASSFRLAGATSNTGELFF. CDR3 in DNA: TGTGCCAGCAGTTTCAGACTAGCGGGAGCAACGTCGAACACCGGGGAGCTGTTTTTT.

The rearrangement joins TRBV19 to TRBJ2-2; maybe TRBD1 (5 bases). This CDR3 contains 15 residues. The germline gives CDR1 LNHDA, CDR2 SQIVND (reference sequence). The V and J ends lost 5 bases and 6 bases respectively, with 16 bases between them. The CDR3 DNA sequence: TGTGCCAGTAGTGCAAGACTGGGGCGCCCCGGGGAGCTGTTTTTT. Protein sequence: CASSARLGRPGELFF.

This clone was seen a few times. The chain joins TRBV11-2 to TRBJ2-1, with D hard to call. V was pared by 0 bases and J by 2 bases, with 8 bases between. Germline V gene lookup returns CDR1 SGHAT and CDR2 FQNNGV. CDR3 size: 15 residues. DNA of the CDR3: TGTGCCAGCAGCTTAGACCCTTTTACCTACAATGAGCAGTTCTTC. Protein sequence: CASSLDPFTYNEQFF.

The CDR3 loop is CAIGRFSGNTIYF. The CDR3 DNA reads as TGTGCCATTGGCCGCTTCTCTGGAAACACCATATATTTT. The rearrangement links TRBV15 to TRBJ1-3; D unclear. Germline V gene sequence: CDR1 LNHNV, CDR2 YYDKDF (reference sequence). The CDR3 consists of 13 residues. V was pared by 10 bases and J by 0 bases, with 10 bases between. The whole variable domain, filled in from reference TRBV15 and TRBJ1-3, reads DAMVIQNPRYQVTQFGKPVTLSCSQTLNHNVMYWYQQKSSQAPKLLFHYYDKDFNNEADTPDNFQSRRPNTSFCFLDIRSPGLGDTAMYLCAIGRFSGNTIYFGEGSWLTVV.

The chain couples TRBV6-1 to TRBJ2-7; 10 bases align to TRBD1. V lost 5 bases, J lost 7 bases, and 5 bases stayed unmatched. The CDR3 is made up of 13 amino acids. CDR1 is MNHNS, CDR2 SASEGT, per germline. CDR3 DNA sequence: TGTGCCAGCAGTCGACAGGGGGCTGGGGAGCAGTACTTC. The encoded protein is CASSRQGAGEQYF.

The chain recombines TRBV5-4 with TRBJ2-7, with 9 bases identical to TRBD2. V lost 4 bases and J lost 0; bases outside the gene matches: 5. The CDR3 extends over 15 amino acids. Germline V CDR1 and CDR2: SGHNT, YYREEE (reference sequence). CDR3 sequence (DNA): TGTGCCAGCAGCCGGACTAGCGTGAACTCCTACGAGCAGTACTTC. Protein product: CASSRTSVNSYEQYF. The whole variable domain, remainder taken from reference TRBV5-4 and TRBJ2-7, is ETGVTQSPTHLIKTRGQQVTLRCSSQSGHNTVSWYQQALGQGPQFIFQYYREEENGRGNFPPRFSGLQFPNYSSELNVNALELDDSALYLCASSRTSVNSYEQYFGPGTRLTVT.

A word on this clone: Other nucleotide sequences in the sample specify the same CDR3. The chain carries TRBV19 and TRBJ2-7; 10 bases line up with TRBD2. The trim removed 2 bases at V and 2 bases at J, leaving 0 bases unmatched. The V gene's germline CDR1 is LNHDA and CDR2 SQIVND (reference sequence). CDR3 length: 14 amino acids. In DNA form, the CDR3 reads TGTGCCAGTAGTATACTAGCGGGGGCCTACGAGCAGTACTTC. This sequence encodes CASSILAGAYEQYF.

There are a few counts of this clone. The chain employs TRBV18 and TRBJ2-5; D tentatively reads TRBD1 or TRBD2 (6 bases each). This CDR3 contains 13 residues. CDR1 is KGHSH and CDR2 is LQKENI in the germline V gene. Trimming stripped 4 bases from V and 4 bases from J, with 10 bases between. The CDR3 reads CASSQRGAETQYF. The CDR3 DNA reads TGTGCCAGCTCACAAAGGGGGGCAGAGACCCAGTACTTC.

This chain links TRBV11-2 with TRBJ2-5; 8 bases are shared with TRBD1. Looked up from germline, CDR1 is SGHAT and CDR2 is FQNNGV. Losses at the gene ends were 2 bases for V and 5 bases for J; bases not matched to a gene: 4. The CDR3 consists of 14 residues. Here the CDR3 DNA reads TGTGCCAGCAGCTTACAGGGGGCTCGGGAGACCCAGTACTTC. As protein: CASSLQGARETQYF.

The chain combines TRBV9 with TRBJ2-5; 7 nucleotides line up with TRBD2. CDR3 length: 16 residues. Germline V gene data show CDR1 as SGDLS and CDR2 as YYNGEE. Trimming removed 0 bases from V and 4 bases from J; junction bases left unmatched: 9. The CDR3 DNA reads as TGTGCCAGCAGCGTAGGGGCTCTAGCGGAGGCAGAGACCCAGTACTTC. Residues: CASSVGALAEAETQYF.